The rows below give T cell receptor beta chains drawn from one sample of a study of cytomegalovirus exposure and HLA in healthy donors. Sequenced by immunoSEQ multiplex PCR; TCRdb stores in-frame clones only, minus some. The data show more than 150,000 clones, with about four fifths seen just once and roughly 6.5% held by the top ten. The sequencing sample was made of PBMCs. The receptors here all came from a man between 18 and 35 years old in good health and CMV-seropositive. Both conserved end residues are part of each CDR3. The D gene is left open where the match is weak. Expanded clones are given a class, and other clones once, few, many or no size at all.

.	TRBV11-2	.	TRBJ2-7	CASSLFGGTASYEQYF	TGTGCCAGCAGCTTATTCGGAGGGACAGCTTCCTACGAGCAGTACTTC
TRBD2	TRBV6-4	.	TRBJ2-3	CASSDKAGDADTQYF	TGTGCCAGCAGTGATAAAGCGGGAGATGCAGATACGCAGTATTTT
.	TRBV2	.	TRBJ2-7	CASSPGLSYEQYF	TGTGCCAGCAGCCCGGGACTTAGCTACGAGCAGTACTTC
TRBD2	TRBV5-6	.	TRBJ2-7	CASSFRTSGRNYEQYF	TGTGCCAGCAGCTTTCGGACTAGCGGGAGGAATTACGAGCAGTACTTC
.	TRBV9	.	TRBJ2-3	CASSVQGGGFTDTQYF	TGTGCCAGCAGCGTACAAGGGGGGGGATTCACAGATACGCAGTATTTT
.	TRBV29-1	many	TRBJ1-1	CSVGAYGNTEAFF	TGCAGCGTTGGGGCTTACGGGAACACTGAAGCTTTCTTT
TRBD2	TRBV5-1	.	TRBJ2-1	CASSLAASGRGNEQFF	TGCGCCAGCAGCTTGGCGGCTAGCGGGAGGGGGAATGAGCAGTTCTTC
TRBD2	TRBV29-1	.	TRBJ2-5	CSVGGSGRGETQYF	TGCAGCGTTGGGGGAAGCGGGAGAGGAGAGACCCAGTACTTC
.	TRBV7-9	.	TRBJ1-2	CASSSRLPAKGGDSGYTF	TGTGCCAGCAGCTCCCGGTTGCCGGCCAAAGGGGGAGATTCCGGCTACACCTTC
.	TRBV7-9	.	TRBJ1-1	CASSPRGGVNTEAFF	TGTGCCAGCAGCCCACGTGGGGGCGTGAACACTGAAGCTTTCTTT
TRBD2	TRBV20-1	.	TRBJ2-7	CSEAGENEQYF	TGCTCGGAAGCGGGGGAAAACGAGCAGTACTTC
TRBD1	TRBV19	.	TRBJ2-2	CASRLGGGTGELFF	TGTGCCAGTAGGTTAGGGGGCGGCACCGGGGAGCTGTTTTTT
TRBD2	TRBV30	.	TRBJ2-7	CAWSAGLAGYEQYF	TGTGCCTGGAGTGCGGGACTAGCGGGCTACGAGCAGTACTTC
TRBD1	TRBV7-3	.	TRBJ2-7	CASSLSGQGYEQYF	TGTGCCAGCAGCTTATCGGGACAGGGCTACGAGCAGTACTTC
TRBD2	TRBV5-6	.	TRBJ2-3	CASSPGLGDTDTQYF	TGTGCCAGCAGCCCGGGACTAGGGGACACAGATACGCAGTATTTT
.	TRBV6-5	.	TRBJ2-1	CASSYSQGITWNEQFF	TGTGCCAGCAGTTACTCGCAGGGAATTACGTGGAATGAGCAGTTCTTC
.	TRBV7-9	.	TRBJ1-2	CASSPPANYGYTF	TGTGCCAGCAGCCCGCCAGCTAACTATGGCTACACCTTC
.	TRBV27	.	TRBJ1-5	CASSLSMGVDQPQHF	TGTGCCAGCAGTTTATCGATGGGCGTCGATCAGCCCCAGCATTTT
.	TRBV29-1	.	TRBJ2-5	CSVGGGVGTQYF	TGCAGCGTTGGGGGCGGGGTCGGGACCCAGTACTTC
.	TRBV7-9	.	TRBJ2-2	CASSLGGTSNTGELFF	TGTGCCAGCAGCTTAGGTGGGACTTCGAACACCGGGGAGCTGTTTTTT
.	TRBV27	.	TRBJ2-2	CASSWDMRVTTGELFF	TGTGCCAGCAGTTGGGACATGAGGGTAACCACCGGGGAGCTGTTTTTT
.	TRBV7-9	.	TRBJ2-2	CASSPPSKGVNTGELFF	TGTGCCAGCAGCCCACCCTCAAAAGGGGTTAACACCGGGGAGCTGTTTTTT
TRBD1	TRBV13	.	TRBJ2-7	CASSRLGGSNEQYF	TGTGCCAGCAGCCGGTTAGGGGGCTCCAACGAGCAGTACTTC
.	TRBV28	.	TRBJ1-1	CASSFGANTEAFF	TGTGCCAGCAGCTTTGGGGCGAACACTGAAGCTTTCTTT
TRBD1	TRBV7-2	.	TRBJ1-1	CASSALGGLNTEAFF	TGTGCCAGCAGCGCCTTAGGGGGCCTGAACACTGAAGCTTTCTTT
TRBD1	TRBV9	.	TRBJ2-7	CASSAGTGAGYEQYF	TGTGCCAGCAGCGCAGGGACAGGGGCGGGATACGAGCAGTACTTC
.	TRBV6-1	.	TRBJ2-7	CASSEGRHYEQYF	TGTGCCAGCAGTGAAGGCAGGCACTACGAGCAGTACTTC
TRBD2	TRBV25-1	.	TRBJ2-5	CASSEYGLAGGGGTQYF	TGTGCCAGCAGTGAATATGGACTAGCGGGAGGAGGAGGGACCCAGTACTTC
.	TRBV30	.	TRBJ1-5	CAWSLGQGDQPQHF	TGTGCCTGGAGTCTGGGGCAGGGCGATCAGCCCCAGCATTTT
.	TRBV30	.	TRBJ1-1	CAWSVLLSTEAFF	TGTGCCTGGAGTGTACTTTTGAGCACTGAAGCTTTCTTT
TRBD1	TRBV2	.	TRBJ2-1	CASSGLGQGGRGEQFF	TGTGCCAGCAGTGGATTAGGACAGGGGGGTCGAGGTGAGCAGTTCTTC
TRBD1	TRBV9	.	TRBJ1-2	CASIRTGLEGGGGYTF	TGTGCCAGCATCCGGACAGGGCTTGAGGGCGGAGGGGGCTACACCTTC
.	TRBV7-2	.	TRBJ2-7	CASSSPPGEQYF	TGTGCCAGCAGTTCCCCCCCCGGCGAGCAGTACTTC
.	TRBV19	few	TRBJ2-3	CANEDTGTDTQYF	TGTGCCAATGAAGACACGGGCACAGATACGCAGTATTTT
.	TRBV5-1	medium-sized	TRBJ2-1	CASERSGSSYNEQFF	TGCGCCAGCGAAAGGAGCGGAAGCTCCTACAATGAGCAGTTCTTC
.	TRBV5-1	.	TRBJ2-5	CASSPEPGEETQYF	TGCGCCAGCAGCCCGGAACCGGGGGAAGAGACCCAGTACTTC